The rows below give T cell receptor beta chains drawn from one sample of a study of radiotherapy plus CTLA-4 blockade in lung cancer. Method: immunoSEQ multiplex PCR; TCRdb's copy keeps in-frame clones and lacks some. The table has just under 60,000 clones, 77% seen once. Here the sequenced sample was peripheral blood, taken from a patient treated with radiotherapy plus ipilimumab. The receptors come from a human donor with non-small cell lung cancer who had a partial response to radiotherapy plus ipilimumab. The CDR3 runs from the conserved cysteine through the conserved F or W. The D gene is left open where the match is weak. Size tells how often a clone was seen (once, few, many) or the class of an expanded clone, and some rows leave it out.

size	V	D	J	DNA	CDR3
.	TRBV4-1	TRBD1	TRBJ1-6	TGCGCCAGCAGCCAAGAACCAGGGGGCAATGGTTCACCCCTCCACTTT	CASSQEPGGNGSPLHF
.	TRBV5-6	TRBD1	TRBJ1-6	TGTGCCAGCAGCTTCGAGGGGGCAAAAAAGTCACCCCTCCACTTT	CASSFEGAKKSPLHF
.	TRBV9	.	TRBJ2-3	TGTGCCAGCAGCGTAGGTGTCCCTAGCACAGATACGCAGTATTTT	CASSVGVPSTDTQYF
.	TRBV7-9	.	TRBJ1-6	TGTGCCAGCAGCTTAGTCCCAGGGGAGAATTCACCCCTCCACTTT	CASSLVPGENSPLHF
once	TRBV19	TRBD1	TRBJ1-6	TGTGCCAGTAGATCCGGACAGGGGCATTCACCCCTCCACTTT	CASRSGQGHSPLHF
.	TRBV6-1	TRBD1	TRBJ2-3	TGTGCCAGCAGTGAGGGGACAGGCATTGGAACGCAGTATTTT	CASSEGTGIGTQYF
.	TRBV6-6	TRBD1	TRBJ1-4	TGTGCCAGCAGCCTAACCGGGACAGGGAAAGATGAAAAACTGTTTTTT	CASSLTGTGKDEKLFF
.	TRBV7-2	.	TRBJ1-1	TGTGCCAGCAGCTTAGTGACAGTAGCTGAAGCTTTCTTT	CASSLVTVAEAFF
once	TRBV7-9	.	TRBJ1-1	TGTGCGGCTCAGGGCGGGGACACTGAAGCTTTCTTT	CAAQGGDTEAFF
.	TRBV12-5	TRBD1	TRBJ1-3	TGTGCTAGTGGTTTGCCACCCGGGACAGGGCGAAGAAACACCATATATTTT	CASGLPPGTGRRNTIYF
few	TRBV27	TRBD1	TRBJ2-7	TGTGCCAGCAGTTACAGACAGGGTCCAACCTACGAGCAGTACTTC	CASSYRQGPTYEQYF
.	TRBV7-3	.	TRBJ2-5	TGTGCCAGCAGCGAGACCGGGGAGACCCAGTACTTC	CASSETGETQYF
few	TRBV29-1	.	TRBJ1-2	TGCAGCAGCAGGGTCGGCGACTATGGCTACACCTTC	CSSRVGDYGYTF
.	TRBV6-4	.	TRBJ1-6	TGTGCCAGCGGGCCACCTGATAGCTCCTATAATTCACCCCTCCACTTT	CASGPPDSSYNSPLHF
.	TRBV5-1	TRBD1	TRBJ2-2	TGCGCCAGCAGCTTGGGGACAGGGGGAAAGAACACCGGGGAGCTGTTTTTT	CASSLGTGGKNTGELFF
.	TRBV5-1	.	TRBJ2-1	TGCGCCAGCAGCCCTTGGTGGGGGCGGACAGGAGGGTCGGATGAGCAGTTCTTC	CASSPWWGRTGGSDEQFF
medium-sized	TRBV19	TRBD1	TRBJ1-2	TGTGCCAGTAGTATAGAGGGACAGAATCCTAACTATGGCTACACCTTC	CASSIEGQNPNYGYTF
.	TRBV5-1	TRBD1	TRBJ1-4	TGCGCCAGCAGCTTGGAGACAGGGAATGAAAAACTGTTTTTT	CASSLETGNEKLFF
.	TRBV27	TRBD1	TRBJ1-1	TGTGCCAGCAGTTTCGGGACAGATATGAACACTGAAGCTTTCTTT	CASSFGTDMNTEAFF
many	TRBV19	TRBD2	TRBJ2-1	TGTGCCAGTAATAGCGGGGGGGCGATCAATGAGCAGTTCTTC	CASNSGGAINEQFF
.	TRBV7-2	TRBD1	TRBJ1-2	TGTGCCAGCAGCTTACAGGGGGCGCATGGCTACACCTTC	CASSLQGAHGYTF
.	TRBV5-1	TRBD1	TRBJ2-6	TGCGCCAGCAGCTTGGGAACAGGGGGCGCTGGGGCCAACGTCCTGACTTTC	CASSLGTGGAGANVLTF
.	TRBV7-2	TRBD2	TRBJ2-1	TGTGCCAGCAGCCCGAGATTCAGCGGGGGGTACAATGAGCAGTTCTTC	CASSPRFSGGYNEQFF
.	TRBV7-9	TRBD1	TRBJ2-7	TGTGCCAGCAGCATCGGACAGGGTCGGGTCCTTTACGAGCAGTACTTC	CASSIGQGRVLYEQYF
few	TRBV9	TRBD2	TRBJ2-2	TGTGCCAGCAGCCCCGGACTAGCCACTAACACCGGGGAGCTGTTTTTT	CASSPGLATNTGELFF